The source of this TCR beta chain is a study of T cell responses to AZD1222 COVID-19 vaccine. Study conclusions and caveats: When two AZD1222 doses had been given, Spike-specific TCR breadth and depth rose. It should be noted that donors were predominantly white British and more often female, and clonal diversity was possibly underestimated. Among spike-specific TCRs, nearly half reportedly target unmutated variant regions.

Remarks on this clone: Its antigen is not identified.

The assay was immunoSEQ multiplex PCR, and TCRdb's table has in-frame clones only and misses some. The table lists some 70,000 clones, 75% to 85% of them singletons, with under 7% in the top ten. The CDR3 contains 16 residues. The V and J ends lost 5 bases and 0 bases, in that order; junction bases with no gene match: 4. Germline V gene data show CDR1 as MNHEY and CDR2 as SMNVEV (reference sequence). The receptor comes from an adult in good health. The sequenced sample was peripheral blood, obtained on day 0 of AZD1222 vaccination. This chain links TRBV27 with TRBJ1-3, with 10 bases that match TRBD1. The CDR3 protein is CASSRQGASSGNTIYF. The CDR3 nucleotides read TGTGCCAGCAGTCGACAGGGGGCAAGCTCTGGAAACACCATATATTTT.